This TCR beta chain originates from a study of intratumoral heterogeneity in liver cancer. Notes on the research overall: Across the full 14-patient cohort, most patients were male and a median age of around 64 years was recorded. To investigate intratumor heterogeneity, the study integrated RNA-seq, DNA sequencing, TCR-seq and SNP array data drawn from multiple regions of hepatocellular carcinoma specimens. Of the 71 multiregional samples collected from around 14 HCC patients in the overall cohort, some 50 were tumoral regions and roughly 20 were adjacent nontumoral regions. Findings and caveats that apply to the study as a whole: The authors acknowledged a relatively low patient number and under-sampled tumor-infiltrating lymphocyte representation as limitations.

All patients had early-stage hepatocellular carcinoma and received no therapy before surgical resection. No macroscopic evidence of necrosis or hemorrhage was present in the sampled areas. Multiple regions from a couple of patients underwent TCR sequencing (ImmunoSeq). Frozen tissue samples from resection were taken at least 1 cm away from one another. Samples with the label N were taken from nontumoral liver tissue next to the tumor. The DNeasy blood and tissue kit was used to extract genomic DNA from bulk tissue. Including cysteine and phenylalanine, the CDR3 has 16 amino acids. Only the CDR3 portion is preserved as DNA: 48 bases, with reading frame beginning at the first base. Trimming at the junction amounts to 7 bases on V and 4 bases on J, and the germline ends lie 21 bases apart. Via the germline V gene, CDR1 is MGHRA and CDR2 YSYEKL. As to this clone: The antigen it recognizes is unknown. Per-base qualities were not stored, and no clone one base away is much larger.

The immunoSEQ assay was used to sequence TCR beta chain CDR3 regions from genomic DNA. Rearranged VDJ segments were amplified with primers annealing to V and J segments. The authors processed their data as follows. Clonality and richness metrics were computed with the ImmunoSeq Analyzer software. To find clones with differing abundance between regions, Fisher's exact test was applied together with a beta-binomial method for extra stringency. TCRdb took this table from immuneACCESS and kept in-frame rearrangements with V and J called. Such tables lack part of the clones; where checked against another copy, unresolved V genes explain under half of the gap, and the rest is unexplained. V, J and clone size are taken as reported in that table, and D and trimming were inferred from the DNA itself. This sample gives just over 20,000 clones in total; 73% of them show up just once. Roughly a sixth of the sample is taken by the ten largest.

The chain was built from TRBV4-1 and TRBJ2-3, with the D call perhaps TRBD1 or TRBD2, as 6 bases match in each case. This clonotype was obtained from a woman between 65 and 79 years old with hepatocellular carcinoma. The sequenced sample was tumor-adjacent normal tissue, obtained before any cancer treatment. In nucleotide form, the sequence is TGCGCCAGCAAGACAACCGGGACTGGGGGGCCAGATACGCAGTATTTT. Translated, this gives CASKTTGTGGPDTQYF.